A single sample is the source of the 18 T cell receptor beta chains below, sequenced in a study of OX40 agonist ivuxolimab in advanced cancers. Libraries were prepared by immunoSEQ multiplex PCR; TCRdb keeps only in-frame clonotypes and omits some of them. Of 10,000 to 15,000 clones listed, 80% to 95% are singletons. Sequences were derived from CD4+ or CD8+ T cells sorted from blood, sampled in a trial of the OX40 agonist ivuxolimab. These receptors originate from an adult with an advanced solid tumor such as melanoma, head and neck, liver or kidney cancer.

The genes are TRBV14 and TRBJ1-4; D is perhaps TRBD1 (5 bases). With 0 bases removed from V and 11 bases from J, the gap between germline ends came to 10 bases. The germline gives CDR1 SGHDN, CDR2 FVKESK. The CDR3 sequence is 13 residues long. The chain's CDR3 is CASSQDGDLKLFF. For the CDR3, the DNA is TGTGCCAGCAGCCAAGATGGGGACCTTAAACTGTTTTTT.

This sequence joins TRBV7-8 and TRBJ1-1; 9 positions agree with TRBD1. Germline V gene sequence: CDR1 SGHVS, CDR2 FQNEAQ. There are 15 residues in the CDR3. J lost 5 bases, V lost 0 bases, and 4 bases had no gene match. The CDR3 region has the DNA TGTGCCAGCAGCTTAGCACAGGGGGCGCGAACTGAAGCTTTCTTT. Protein product: CASSLAQGARTEAFF.

The chain links TRBV7-9 to TRBJ2-1, with 13 nucleotides matching TRBD2. Trimming at V came to 5 bases and at J to 10 bases, leaving 11 bases not matched to a gene. CDR1 SEHNR and CDR2 FQNEAQ come from the germline V gene (reference sequence). The CDR3 is 16 residues long. CDR3 sequence (DNA): TGTGCCAGCAGCCCTCGGGTACTAGCGGGAGGGCTAGAGCAGTTCTTC. Protein sequence: CASSPRVLAGGLEQFF.

The V and J genes are TRBV30 and TRBJ2-7; 7 nucleotides agree with TRBD1. This CDR3 has 12 residues. V lost 3 bases, J lost 4 bases, and 3 bases stayed unmatched. Per germline, CDR1 GTSNPN and CDR2 SVGIG (reference sequence). In DNA form, the CDR3 reads TGTGCCTGGAGCGACAGGGCGTACGAGCAGTACTTC. This encodes CAWSDRAYEQYF.

The chain employs TRBV6-4 and TRBJ2-6; tentatively, D is TRBD2 (6 bases). Trimming cost V 2 bases and J 4 bases, with 9 bases left between them. This CDR3 has 15 amino acids. Per germline, CDR1 MRHNA and CDR2 SNTAGT. The CDR3 is CASSDGRSGANVLTF. CDR3 sequence (DNA): TGTGCCAGCAGTGACGGGAGGTCCGGGGCCAACGTCCTGACTTTC.

The chain uses TRBV29-1 and TRBJ2-5; D gene ambiguous. The CDR3 runs to 14 residues. Germline values: CDR1 SQVTM, CDR2 ANQGSEA. V lost 3 bases, J lost 1 base, and 12 bases lay in between. The DNA of the CDR3 is TGCAGCGTTGACCTTCCCAACCGCCAAGAGACCCAGTACTTC. Residues: CSVDLPNRQETQYF. The entire variable domain, with the rest obtained from reference TRBV29-1 and TRBJ2-5, is as follows: SAVISQKPSRDICQRGTSLTIQCQVDSQVTMMFWYRQQPGQSLTLIATANQGSEATYESGFVIDKFPISRPNLTFSTLTVSNMSPEDSSIYLCSVDLPNRQETQYFGPGTRLLVL.

This chain connects TRBV7-8 to TRBJ2-7; no firm D call. Trimming pared 1 base from V and 1 base from J, leaving 8 bases between. This CDR3 has 14 amino acids. The V gene's germline CDR1 is SGHVS and CDR2 FQNEAQ. The DNA of the CDR3 is TGTGCCAGCAGCTTAGAGGTCAGTTCCTACGAGCAGTACTTC. Its translation is CASSLEVSSYEQYF.

The chain has TRBV4-3 and TRBJ1-2; D possibly corresponds to TRBD1 (6 bases). V dropped 1 base and J dropped 6 bases, with 12 bases sitting between them. CDR1 LGHNA and CDR2 YSLEER come from the germline V gene. The CDR3 runs 14 residues. This CDR3 is CASSQVHRVNGYTF. Here the CDR3 DNA reads TGCGCCAGCAGCCAAGTTCACAGGGTTAATGGCTACACCTTC.

The chain recombines TRBV4-1 with TRBJ1-4; 7 positions match TRBD1. The germline CDR1 and CDR2 sequences are MGHRA and YSYEKL. The CDR3 consists of 14 residues. The junction had 2 bases not matched to a gene; V was cut back by 1 base and J by 6 bases. CDR3 loop: CASSQGDRDEKLFF. CDR3 nucleotides: TGCGCCAGCAGCCAAGGAGACAGGGATGAAAAACTGTTTTTT.

CDR3 residues: CASSNTGQGQETQYF. As DNA, the CDR3 is TGTGCCAGCAGTAACACCGGACAGGGACAAGAGACCCAGTACTTC. The chain has TRBV27 and TRBJ2-5, with 8 nucleotides matching TRBD1. Germline values: CDR1 MNHEY, CDR2 SMNVEV (reference sequence). This CDR3 has 15 amino acids. V lost 5 bases to trimming and J lost 2 bases; unmatched junction nucleotides: 7.

The chain carries TRBV4-3 and TRBJ2-7; the D call may be TRBD1 or TRBD2 (5 bases each). V gave up 2 bases and J gave up 3 bases, with 11 bases separating them. The CDR3 is made up of 14 amino acids. Germline assignment: CDR1 LGHNA and CDR2 YSLEER. CDR3 residues: CASSQPPGGYEQYF. The CDR3 DNA reads TGCGCCAGCAGCCAACCCCCTGGGGGCTACGAGCAGTACTTC.

V and J are TRBV11-2 and TRBJ2-3, with 8 nucleotides matching TRBD2. CDR1 is SGHAT and CDR2 is FQNNGV in the germline V gene. The CDR3 totals 18 residues. V dropped 1 base and J dropped 0; count of bases not matched to a gene: 9. The CDR3 DNA reads as TGTGCCAGCAGCTTAGGGTGGCAGCGGGGGACTAGCACAGATACGCAGTATTTT. Translating it yields CASSLGWQRGTSTDTQYF.

The chain combines TRBV6-1 with TRBJ2-7; D remains unclear. V lost 2 bases, J lost 5 bases, and 13 bases lay in between. The CDR3 runs to 14 residues. CDR1 is MNHNS and CDR2 is SASEGT in the germline V gene. CDR3 sequence reads: CASSEWETGDEQYF. In nucleotides, the CDR3 is TGTGCCAGCAGTGAATGGGAAACGGGCGACGAGCAGTACTTC.

The chain links TRBV5-6 to TRBJ2-7, with 7 bases matching TRBD1. The J segment lost 3 bases and the V segment lost 3 bases, leaving 6 bases of the junction unmatched. The CDR3 totals 14 residues. Germline CDR1 and CDR2: SGHDT and YYEEEE. The CDR3 DNA reads TGTGCCAGCAGCTCTCCAGACAGGGACTACGAGCAGTACTTC. It translates to CASSSPDRDYEQYF.

The chain recombines TRBV5-1 with TRBJ2-7; weak D call: TRBD1 (5 bases). CDR1 is SGHRS, CDR2 YFSETQ, per germline. The V and J ends lost 4 bases and 3 bases respectively, with 14 bases between them. This CDR3 has 14 residues. The DNA for the CDR3 is TGCGCCAGCAGCCGAGAAGGAAGGGGCTACGAGCAGTACTTC. Translated: CASSREGRGYEQYF.

The V gene is TRBV5-5, the J gene TRBJ1-4; no definite D call. This CDR3 comprises 16 residues. CDR1 and CDR2 (germline): SGHKS, YYEKEE (reference sequence). With 4 bases removed from V and 6 bases from J, the gap between germline ends came to 19 bases. The CDR3 is CASSPIGLSLDEKLFF. The CDR3 DNA reads TGTGCCAGCAGCCCCATCGGCCTGTCATTGGATGAAAAACTGTTTTTT. Full variable domain (missing parts from reference TRBV5-5 and TRBJ1-4): DAGVTQSPTHLIKTRGQQVTLRCSPISGHKSVSWYQQVLGQGPQFIFQYYEKEERGRGNFPDRFSARQFPNYSSELNVNALLLGDSALYLCASSPIGLSLDEKLFFGSGTQLSVL.

The chain couples TRBV11-3 to TRBJ2-7; D call uncertain. Germline loops: CDR1 SGHNT, CDR2 YENEEA. This CDR3 contains 14 residues. Trimming shortened V by 1 base and J by 5 bases, and 12 bases separated the two germline ends. This CDR3 is CASSLVVSEDEQYF. Written as DNA, the CDR3 is TGTGCCAGCAGCTTAGTTGTCAGCGAGGACGAGCAGTACTTC.

The gene calls are TRBV29-1 and TRBJ2-2, with a tentative D call TRBD1 (6 bases). Germline-derived CDR1 and CDR2 are SQVTM and ANQGSEA. This CDR3 is 13 amino acids long. V was pared by 7 bases and J by 9 bases, with 18 bases between. This CDR3 reads CSAVGGLIRELFF. As DNA, the CDR3 is TGCAGCGCGGTAGGGGGTCTCATTAGGGAGCTGTTTTTT.